This T cell receptor beta chain was sequenced in a study of blood T cell repertoires in COVID-19. As for the study in general: Some COVID-19 samples were acute and others convalescent; all came from the United States, Italy and Spain. Sources were T cells, B-cell-depleted T cells, or PBMCs; the material itself was cDNA or gDNA.

In the source study's methods: Reference gene primer amplification gave estimated nucleated cell counts. Profiling relied on immunoSEQ multiplex PCR, and the TCRdb table lists in-frame clones only, not all of them. The V and J calls and clone size are taken from that table; D and trimming were inferred from the DNA. Of 29,000 or so clones in the sample, 80% to 90% were seen once. Germline loops: CDR1 MNHEY, CDR2 SVGAGI. With V trimmed by 5 bases and J by 13 bases, 13 bases remained unmatched. CDR3 length: 14 amino acids. This TCR was recovered from a human donor in a cohort sampled during active COVID-19. Sequencing input: peripheral blood. The rearrangement uses TRBV6-5 and TRBJ2-1, with 8 bases fitting TRBD1. DNA for the CDR3: TGTGCCAGCAGTCCAGGGGGCTTTGTTTCCTACCAGTTCTTC. Translated, it gives CASSPGGFVSYQFF.